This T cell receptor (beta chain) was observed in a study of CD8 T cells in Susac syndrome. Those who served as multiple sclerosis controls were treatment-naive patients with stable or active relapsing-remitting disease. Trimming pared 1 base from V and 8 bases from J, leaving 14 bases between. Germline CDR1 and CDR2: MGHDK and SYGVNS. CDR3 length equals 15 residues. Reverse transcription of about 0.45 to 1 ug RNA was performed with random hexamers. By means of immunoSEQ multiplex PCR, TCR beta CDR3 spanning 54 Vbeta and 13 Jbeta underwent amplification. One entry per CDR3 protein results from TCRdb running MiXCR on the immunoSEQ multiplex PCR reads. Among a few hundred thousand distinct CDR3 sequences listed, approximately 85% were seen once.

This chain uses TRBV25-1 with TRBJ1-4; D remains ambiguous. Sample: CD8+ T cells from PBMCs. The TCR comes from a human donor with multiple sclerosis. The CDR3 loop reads CASSEFLSLGEKLFF. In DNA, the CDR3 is TGTGCCAGCAGTGAATTCCTCTCGCTTGGGGAAAAACTGTTTTTT.